A selection of T cell receptor beta chains follows, all from one sample in a study of control samples from healthy donors and cancer patients. Measured with immunoSEQ multiplex PCR; TCRdb has only the in-frame clones, and not every one. The repertoire holds about 130,000 clones, with about 88% as singletons. The sequencing sample was made of blood. All receptors come from a man between 18 and 29 years old in good health. Both conserved end residues are part of each CDR3. Each record gives: V gene, clone size, J gene, D gene, CDR3 DNA, CDR3 protein. A D gene is named only where the DNA matches it firmly. Not every row has a clone size; where given, it reads once, few, many or a size class.

V gene: TRBV7-8; clone size: .; J gene: TRBJ1-1; D gene: TRBD1; CDR3 DNA: TGTGCCAGCAGCATACAGGGGACGAACACTGAAGCTTTCTTT; CDR3 protein: CASSIQGTNTEAFF
V gene: TRBV11-2; clone size: .; J gene: TRBJ2-1; D gene: .; CDR3 DNA: TGTGCCAGCAGCTTACGCGTGGGAGCAAACAATGAGCAGTTCTTC; CDR3 protein: CASSLRVGANNEQFF
V gene: TRBV5-1; clone size: .; J gene: TRBJ2-5; D gene: TRBD2; CDR3 DNA: TGCGCCAGCAGCTACGGGACTAACCAAGAGACCCAGTACTTC; CDR3 protein: CASSYGTNQETQYF
V gene: TRBV10-1; clone size: .; J gene: TRBJ1-1; D gene: .; CDR3 DNA: TGCGCCAGCAGTGAATCGGGTCGAGGGAGAAGGGCTTTCTTT; CDR3 protein: CASSESGRGRRAFF
V gene: TRBV27; clone size: once; J gene: TRBJ2-3; D gene: TRBD2; CDR3 DNA: TGTGCCAGCAGTTTAGAAGGGCCAGCGGGATCTGCAGATACGCAGTATTTT; CDR3 protein: CASSLEGPAGSADTQYF
V gene: TRBV19; clone size: .; J gene: TRBJ1-1; D gene: .; CDR3 DNA: TGTGCCAGTAGTCCTTTGGGCGGGGTTGGCGCTGAAGCTTTCTTT; CDR3 protein: CASSPLGGVGAEAFF
V gene: TRBV6-2/TRBV6-3; clone size: .; J gene: TRBJ2-7; D gene: .; CDR3 DNA: TGTGCCAGCAGTTACCAAACTCGTACGGCCCCGGGGTCCTACGAGCAGTACTTC; CDR3 protein: CASSYQTRTAPGSYEQYF
V gene: TRBV5-6; clone size: .; J gene: TRBJ2-2; D gene: .; CDR3 DNA: TGTGCCAGCAGTCCCCCACCCACCGGGGAGCTGTTTTTT; CDR3 protein: CASSPPPTGELFF
V gene: TRBV12-3/TRBV12-4; clone size: .; J gene: TRBJ1-2; D gene: .; CDR3 DNA: TGTGCCAGCAGTTTCCCGAGGACAGGCTACACCTTC; CDR3 protein: CASSFPRTGYTF
V gene: TRBV7-2; clone size: .; J gene: TRBJ1-2; D gene: TRBD1; CDR3 DNA: TGTGCCAGCAGCTTATCCGGGACAGGGAGGGTTGGCTATGGCTACACCTTC; CDR3 protein: CASSLSGTGRVGYGYTF
V gene: TRBV5-1; clone size: .; J gene: TRBJ2-7; D gene: .; CDR3 DNA: TGCGCCAGCAGCTTGGCACGGAACCGAGACTACGAGCAGTACTTC; CDR3 protein: CASSLARNRDYEQYF
V gene: TRBV5-1; clone size: .; J gene: TRBJ1-6; D gene: .; CDR3 DNA: TGCGCCAGCAGCTTGGTTTCTCGTCCGGGTAATTCACCCCTCCACTTT; CDR3 protein: CASSLVSRPGNSPLHF
V gene: TRBV5-1; clone size: .; J gene: TRBJ1-1; D gene: .; CDR3 DNA: TGCGCCAGCAGCTTGGGTGGTATAGGGCGGGAAGCTTTCTTT; CDR3 protein: CASSLGGIGREAFF
V gene: TRBV4-1; clone size: .; J gene: TRBJ1-1; D gene: .; CDR3 DNA: TGCGCCAGCAGCCATAGGACAGACGAAGCTTTCTTT; CDR3 protein: CASSHRTDEAFF
V gene: TRBV27; clone size: .; J gene: TRBJ1-2; D gene: .; CDR3 DNA: TGTGCCAGCAGTACGCAATCGGGGAACTATGGCTACACCTTC; CDR3 protein: CASSTQSGNYGYTF
V gene: TRBV5-8; clone size: .; J gene: TRBJ1-5; D gene: .; CDR3 DNA: TGTGCCAGCAGCTCTCCTGGAGCACAGCCCCAGCATTTT; CDR3 protein: CASSSPGAQPQHF
V gene: TRBV19; clone size: .; J gene: TRBJ2-7; D gene: TRBD2; CDR3 DNA: TGTGCCAGTAGTTCCTCCGGACTAGCGGGAGCCTACGAGCAGTACTTC; CDR3 protein: CASSSSGLAGAYEQYF
V gene: TRBV5-5; clone size: .; J gene: TRBJ2-7; D gene: .; CDR3 DNA: TGTGCCAGCAGCTTGGTAGGGAAAGGACGGCAATACTCCTACGAGCAGTACTTC; CDR3 protein: CASSLVGKGRQYSYEQYF
V gene: TRBV28; clone size: .; J gene: TRBJ2-7; D gene: .; CDR3 DNA: TGTGCCAGCAAAGGGCTCTACGAGCAGTACTTC; CDR3 protein: CASKGLYEQYF
V gene: TRBV10-3; clone size: .; J gene: TRBJ2-7; D gene: TRBD2; CDR3 DNA: TGTGCCATCAGTGAGTCACTGCGGGAGGGCCTGAGGGAGCAGTACTTC; CDR3 protein: CAISESLREGLREQYF
V gene: TRBV28; clone size: .; J gene: TRBJ2-1; D gene: .; CDR3 DNA: TGTGCCAGCAGTCCGCCCGACGGTGAGCAGTTCTTC; CDR3 protein: CASSPPDGEQFF
V gene: TRBV4-1; clone size: .; J gene: TRBJ2-1; D gene: TRBD2; CDR3 DNA: TGCGCCAGCAGCCAAGACCGGACTAGTGGTTGGAATGAGCAGTTCTTC; CDR3 protein: CASSQDRTSGWNEQFF